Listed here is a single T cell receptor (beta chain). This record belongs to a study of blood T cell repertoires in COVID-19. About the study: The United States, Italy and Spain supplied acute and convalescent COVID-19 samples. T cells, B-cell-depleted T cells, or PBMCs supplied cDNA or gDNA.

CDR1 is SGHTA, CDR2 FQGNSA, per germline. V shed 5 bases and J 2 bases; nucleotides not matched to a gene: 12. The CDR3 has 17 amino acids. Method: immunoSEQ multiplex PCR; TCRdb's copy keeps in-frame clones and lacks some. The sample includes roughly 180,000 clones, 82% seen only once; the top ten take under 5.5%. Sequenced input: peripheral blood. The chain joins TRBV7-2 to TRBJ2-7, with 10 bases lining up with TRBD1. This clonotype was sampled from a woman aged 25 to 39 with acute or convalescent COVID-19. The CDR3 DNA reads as TGTGCCAGCAGCCCCTCCCGTCCGGGACAGGGGCCCTACGAGCAGTACTTC. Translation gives CASSPSRPGQGPYEQYF.